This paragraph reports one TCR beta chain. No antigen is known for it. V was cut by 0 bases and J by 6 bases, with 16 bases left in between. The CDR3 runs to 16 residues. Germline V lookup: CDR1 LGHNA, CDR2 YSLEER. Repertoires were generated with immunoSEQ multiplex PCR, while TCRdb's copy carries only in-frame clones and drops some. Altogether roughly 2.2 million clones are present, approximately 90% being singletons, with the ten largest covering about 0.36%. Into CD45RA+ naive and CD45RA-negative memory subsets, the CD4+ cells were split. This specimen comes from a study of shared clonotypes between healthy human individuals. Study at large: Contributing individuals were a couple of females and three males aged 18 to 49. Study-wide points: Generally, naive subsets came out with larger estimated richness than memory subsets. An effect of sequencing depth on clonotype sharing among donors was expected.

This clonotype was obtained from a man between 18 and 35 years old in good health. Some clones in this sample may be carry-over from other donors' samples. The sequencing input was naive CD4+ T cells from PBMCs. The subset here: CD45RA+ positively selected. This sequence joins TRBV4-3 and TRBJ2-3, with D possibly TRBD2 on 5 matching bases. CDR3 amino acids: CASSQDVVTGRDTQYF. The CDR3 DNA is TGCGCCAGCAGCCAAGACGTCGTGACGGGAAGGGATACGCAGTATTTT.